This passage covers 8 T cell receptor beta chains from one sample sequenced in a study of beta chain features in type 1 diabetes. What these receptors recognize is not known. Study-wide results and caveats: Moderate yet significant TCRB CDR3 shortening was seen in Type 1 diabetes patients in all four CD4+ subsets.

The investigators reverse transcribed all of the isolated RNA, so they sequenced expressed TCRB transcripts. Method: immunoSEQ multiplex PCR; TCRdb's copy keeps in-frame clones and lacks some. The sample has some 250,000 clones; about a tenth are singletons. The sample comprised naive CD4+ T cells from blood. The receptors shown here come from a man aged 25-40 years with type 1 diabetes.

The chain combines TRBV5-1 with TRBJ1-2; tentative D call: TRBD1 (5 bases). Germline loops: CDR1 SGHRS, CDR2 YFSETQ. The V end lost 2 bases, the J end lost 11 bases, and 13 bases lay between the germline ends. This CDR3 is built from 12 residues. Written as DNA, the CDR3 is TGCGCCAGCAGCTTTGACGGACAAGCTTACACCTTC. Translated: CASSFDGQAYTF.

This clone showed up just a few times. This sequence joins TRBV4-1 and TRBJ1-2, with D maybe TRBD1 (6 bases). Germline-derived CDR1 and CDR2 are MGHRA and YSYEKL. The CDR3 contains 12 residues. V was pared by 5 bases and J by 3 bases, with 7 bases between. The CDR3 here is CASSAGDYGYTF. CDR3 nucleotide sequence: TGCGCCAGCAGCGCAGGGGACTATGGCTACACCTTC.

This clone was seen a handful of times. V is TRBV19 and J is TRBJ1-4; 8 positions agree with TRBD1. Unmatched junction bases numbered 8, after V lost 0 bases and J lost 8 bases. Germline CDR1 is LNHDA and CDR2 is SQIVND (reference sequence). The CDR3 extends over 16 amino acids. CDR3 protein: CASSIDLDRVDEKLFF. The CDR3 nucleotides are TGTGCCAGTAGTATAGATCTGGACAGGGTGGACGAAAAACTGTTTTTT.

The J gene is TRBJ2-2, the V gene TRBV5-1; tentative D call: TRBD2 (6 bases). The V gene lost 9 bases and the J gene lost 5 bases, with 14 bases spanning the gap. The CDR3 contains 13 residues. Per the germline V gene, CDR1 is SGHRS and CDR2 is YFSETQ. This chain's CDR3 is CATRGTPTGELFF. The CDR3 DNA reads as TGCGCCACCCGCGGGACCCCGACCGGGGAGCTGTTTTTT.

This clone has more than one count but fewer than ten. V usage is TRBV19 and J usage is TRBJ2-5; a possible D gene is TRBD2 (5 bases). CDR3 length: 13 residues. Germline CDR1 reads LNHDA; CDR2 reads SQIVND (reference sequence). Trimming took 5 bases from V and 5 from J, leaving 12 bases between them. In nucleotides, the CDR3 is TGTGCCAGTAGTTCGCGGGTTAGGGAGACCCAGTACTTC. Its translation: CASSSRVRETQYF. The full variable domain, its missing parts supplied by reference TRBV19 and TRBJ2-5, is DGGITQSPKYLFRKEGQNVTLSCEQNLNHDAMYWYRQDPGQGLRLIYYSQIVNDFQKGDIAEGYSVSREKKESFPLTVTSAQKNPTAFYLCASSSRVRETQYFGPGTRLLVL.

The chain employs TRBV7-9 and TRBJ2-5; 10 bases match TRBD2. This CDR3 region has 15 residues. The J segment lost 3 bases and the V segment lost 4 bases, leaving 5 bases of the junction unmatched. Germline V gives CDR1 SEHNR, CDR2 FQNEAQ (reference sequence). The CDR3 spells CASSWWTSGEETQYF. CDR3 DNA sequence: TGTGCCAGCAGCTGGTGGACTAGCGGCGAAGAGACCCAGTACTTC.

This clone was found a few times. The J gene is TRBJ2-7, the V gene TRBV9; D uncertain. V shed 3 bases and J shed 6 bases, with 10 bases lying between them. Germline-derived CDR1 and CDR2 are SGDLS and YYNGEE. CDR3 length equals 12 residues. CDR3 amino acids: CASSAQLGEQYF. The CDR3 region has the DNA TGTGCCAGCAGCGCCCAGCTAGGCGAGCAGTACTTC.

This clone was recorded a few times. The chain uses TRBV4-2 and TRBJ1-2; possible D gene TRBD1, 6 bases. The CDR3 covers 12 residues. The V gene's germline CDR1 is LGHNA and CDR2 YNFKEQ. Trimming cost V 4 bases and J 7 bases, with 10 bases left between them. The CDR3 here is CASSRTEGGYTF. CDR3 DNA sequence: TGTGCCAGCAGCCGGACAGAGGGTGGCTACACCTTC.